The rows below give T cell receptor beta chains drawn from one sample of a study of blood T cell repertoires in COVID-19. Some clones are missing from TCRdb's copy, which holds only in-frame ones; the method was immunoSEQ multiplex PCR. The sample includes roughly 450,000 clones, 90% of them seen just once. The source material was PBMCs or T cells enriched from blood (not recorded which). All receptors derive from a young man who had recovered from COVID-19. The CDR3 runs from the conserved cysteine through the conserved F or W. Fields, in order: J gene, D gene, V gene, CDR3 protein. D genes are given only for firm matches.

TRBJ1-4 | TRBD1 | TRBV29-1 | CSAGTGHSEKLFF
TRBJ2-7 | NA | TRBV29-1 | CSLVVIGGATRGEQYF
TRBJ2-7 | TRBD1 | TRBV15 | CATSSRGTGTYEQYF
TRBJ1-1 | TRBD1 | TRBV5-1 | CASLGQGLVLAFF
TRBJ2-5 | TRBD2 | TRBV5-1 | CASSLGLAGETQYF
TRBJ2-7 | TRBD2 | TRBV19 | CASSPQRELRQKQYF
TRBJ1-4 | TRBD1 | TRBV2 | CASSPRGNEKLFF
TRBJ1-1 | TRBD1 | TRBV11-2 | CASSLEQGAMGTEAFF
TRBJ2-3 | NA | TRBV10-1 | CASSESKGGTDTQYF
TRBJ1-1 | NA | TRBV27 | CASSSGTFTPAFF
TRBJ1-4 | NA | TRBV6-2/TRBV6-3 | CASSFNPEQGYEKLFF
TRBJ1-2 | NA | TRBV4-2 | CASSQDRGPLPYGYTF
TRBJ1-5 | NA | TRBV28 | CASRRIASANQPQHF
TRBJ1-1 | NA | TRBV7-9 | CASSLATATEAFF